This record looks at one T cell receptor (beta chain) sequence and its context. Its antigen is currently not known. There are no base qualities to consult, and no much larger clone falls within one base. Libraries were built with the immunoSEQ multiplex PCR assay. TCRdb's version of the immuneACCESS table is confined to in-frame rearrangements and falls short of the full clone set. An unresolved V gene accounts for under half of the shortfall where checked; the remainder is of unknown origin. This sample comprises about 57,000 clones, 75% to 95% of them detected only once. The top ten constitute 3% to 4% of the sample. The data were obtained in a study of T cell changes during pregnancy in multiple sclerosis (dated by TCRdb to between 2017 and 2020). The study in broad terms: The study looked at changes in the T cell repertoire across pregnancy in women with multiple sclerosis.

From the germline V gene, CDR1 is SGDLS and CDR2 is YYNGEE. The germline V and J ends show losses of 4 bases and 3 bases respectively, and no gene match explains 7 bases of the junction. The cysteine opens and the phenylalanine closes a CDR3 of 14 amino acids. This entry keeps only the CDR3 DNA: 42 bases, framed from base 1. This material consisted of peripheral blood, taken after pregnancy. The sequence was collected from a female donor in good health, enrolled as a control in a pregnancy study. This chain joins TRBV9 to TRBJ2-7; 7 bases in between match TRBD1. CDR3 protein: CASSLGQANYEQYF. The DNA is as follows: TGTGCCAGCAGCCTAGGACAGGCCAACTACGAGCAGTACTTC. Outside the CDR3, residues come from the reference TRBV9 and TRBJ2-7 proteins, so the full variable domain is: DSGVTQTPKHLITATGQRVTLRCSPRSGDLSVYWYQQSLDQGLQFLIQYYNGEERAKGNILERFSAQQFPDLHSELNLSSLELGDSALYFCASSLGQANYEQYFGPGTRLTVT.